This note documents a single T cell receptor (beta chain) sequence. These data come from a study of T cells in Graves' hyperthyroidism and ophthalmopathy. The germline V and J ends were trimmed by 3 bases and 3 bases, with 12 bases remaining between them. This CDR3 contains 14 residues. The PBMCs were sourced from fresh peripheral blood (approximately 10 ml). TCR beta CDR3 regions were amplified from RNA. The primer set for the first-round RT-PCR of the TCR CDR3 was HTBI. TCRdb analysed the multiplex PCR reads with MiXCR anew, one entry per CDR3 protein. Here the sample spans 550,000 to 800,000 distinct CDR3 sequences, around 15% being singletons.

V is TRBV12-3 or TRBV12-4 and J is TRBJ2-7, with D possibly being TRBD1 (6 bases). The source is a man aged 50 to 59 with Graves' hyperthyroidism. The specimen was blood. As DNA, the CDR3 is TGTGCCAGCAGTTTCACCGCACAGGGCTACGAGCAGTACTTC. It yields the protein CASSFTAQGYEQYF.